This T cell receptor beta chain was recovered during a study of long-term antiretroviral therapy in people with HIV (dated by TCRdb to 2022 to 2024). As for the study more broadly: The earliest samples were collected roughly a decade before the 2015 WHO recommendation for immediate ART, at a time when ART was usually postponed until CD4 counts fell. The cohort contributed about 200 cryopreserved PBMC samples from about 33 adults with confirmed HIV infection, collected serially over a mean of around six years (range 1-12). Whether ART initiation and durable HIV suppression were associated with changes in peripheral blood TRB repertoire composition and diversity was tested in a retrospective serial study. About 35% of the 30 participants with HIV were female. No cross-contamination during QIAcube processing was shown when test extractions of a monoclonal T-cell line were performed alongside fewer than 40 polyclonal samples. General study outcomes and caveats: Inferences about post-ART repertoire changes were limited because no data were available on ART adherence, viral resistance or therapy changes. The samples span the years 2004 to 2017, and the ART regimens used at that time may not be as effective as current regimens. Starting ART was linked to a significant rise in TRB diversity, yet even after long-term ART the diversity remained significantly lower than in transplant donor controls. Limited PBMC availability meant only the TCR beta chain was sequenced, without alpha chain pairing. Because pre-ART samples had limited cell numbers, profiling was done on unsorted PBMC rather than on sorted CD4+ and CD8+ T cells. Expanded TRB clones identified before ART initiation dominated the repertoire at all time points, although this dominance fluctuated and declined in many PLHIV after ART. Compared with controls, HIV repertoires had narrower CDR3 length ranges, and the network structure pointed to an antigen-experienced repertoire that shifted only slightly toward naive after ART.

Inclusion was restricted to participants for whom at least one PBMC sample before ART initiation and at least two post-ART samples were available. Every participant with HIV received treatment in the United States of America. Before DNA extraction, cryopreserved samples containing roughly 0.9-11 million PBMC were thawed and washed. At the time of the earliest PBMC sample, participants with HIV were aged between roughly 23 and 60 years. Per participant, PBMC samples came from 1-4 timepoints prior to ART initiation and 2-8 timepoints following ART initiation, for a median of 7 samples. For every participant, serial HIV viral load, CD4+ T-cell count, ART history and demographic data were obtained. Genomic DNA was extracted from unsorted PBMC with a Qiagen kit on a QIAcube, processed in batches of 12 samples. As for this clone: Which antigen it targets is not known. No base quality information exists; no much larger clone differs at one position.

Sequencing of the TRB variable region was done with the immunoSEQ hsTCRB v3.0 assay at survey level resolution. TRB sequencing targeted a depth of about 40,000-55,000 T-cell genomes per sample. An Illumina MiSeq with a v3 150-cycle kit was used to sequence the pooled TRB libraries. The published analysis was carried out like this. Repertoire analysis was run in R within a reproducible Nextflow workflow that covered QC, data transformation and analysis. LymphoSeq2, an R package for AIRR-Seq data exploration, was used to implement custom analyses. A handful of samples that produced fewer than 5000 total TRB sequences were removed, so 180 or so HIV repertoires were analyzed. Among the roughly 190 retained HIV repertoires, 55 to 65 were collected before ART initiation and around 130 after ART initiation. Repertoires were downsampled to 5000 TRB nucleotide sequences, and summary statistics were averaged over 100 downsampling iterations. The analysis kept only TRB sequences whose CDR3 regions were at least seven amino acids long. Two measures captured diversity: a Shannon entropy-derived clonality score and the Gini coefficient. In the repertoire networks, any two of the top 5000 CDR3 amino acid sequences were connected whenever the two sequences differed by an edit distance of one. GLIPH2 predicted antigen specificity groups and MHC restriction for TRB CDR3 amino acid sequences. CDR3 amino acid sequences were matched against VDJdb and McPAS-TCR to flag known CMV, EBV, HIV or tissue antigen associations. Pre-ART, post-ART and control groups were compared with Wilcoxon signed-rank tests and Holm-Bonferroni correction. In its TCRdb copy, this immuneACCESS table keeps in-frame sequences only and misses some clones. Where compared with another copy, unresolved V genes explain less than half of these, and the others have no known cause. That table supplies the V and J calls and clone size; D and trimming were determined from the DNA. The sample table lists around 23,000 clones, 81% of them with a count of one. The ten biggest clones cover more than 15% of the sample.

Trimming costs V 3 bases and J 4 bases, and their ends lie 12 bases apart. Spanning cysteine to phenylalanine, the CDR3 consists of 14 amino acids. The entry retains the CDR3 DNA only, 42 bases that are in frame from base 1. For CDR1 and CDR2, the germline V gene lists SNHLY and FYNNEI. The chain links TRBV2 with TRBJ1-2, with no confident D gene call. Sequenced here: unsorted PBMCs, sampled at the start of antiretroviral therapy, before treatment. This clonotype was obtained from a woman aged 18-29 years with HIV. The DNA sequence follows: TGTGCCAGCAGTGACGAACACTCGGCCTATGGCTACACCTTC. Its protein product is CASSDEHSAYGYTF.